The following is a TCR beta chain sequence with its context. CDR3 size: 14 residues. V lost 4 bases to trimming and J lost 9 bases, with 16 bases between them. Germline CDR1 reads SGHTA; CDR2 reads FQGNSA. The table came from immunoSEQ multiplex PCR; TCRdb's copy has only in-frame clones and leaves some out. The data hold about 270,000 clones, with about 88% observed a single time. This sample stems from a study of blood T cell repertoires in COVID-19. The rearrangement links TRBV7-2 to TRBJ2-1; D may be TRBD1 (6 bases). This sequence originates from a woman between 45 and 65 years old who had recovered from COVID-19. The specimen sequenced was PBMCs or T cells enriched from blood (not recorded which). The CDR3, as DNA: TGTGCCAGCAGCTCAGGGGTACTTAGAGGTGAGCAGTTCTTC. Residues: CASSSGVLRGEQFF.